One sample yielded the 21 T cell receptor beta chains listed below, sequenced in a study of blood T cell repertoires in COVID-19. Clones were read by immunoSEQ multiplex PCR, and TCRdb kept only the in-frame ones, dropping some. Of roughly 86,000 clones listed, around 80% are singletons. Source material: peripheral blood. These receptors all stem from a human donor in a cohort sampled during active COVID-19.

The chain employs TRBV18 and TRBJ2-5; 8 bases align to TRBD1. The CDR3 is made up of 15 amino acids. The trim removed 1 base at V and 2 bases at J, leaving 3 bases unmatched. Germline loops: CDR1 KGHSH, CDR2 LQKENI. The CDR3 sequence: CASSPRQGPQETQYF. DNA of the CDR3: TGTGCCAGCTCACCACGACAGGGGCCACAAGAGACCCAGTACTTC.

The rearrangement links TRBV9 to TRBJ2-1; tentative D call: TRBD2 (7 bases). V was clipped by 4 bases and J by 6 bases, with 20 bases between them. This CDR3 is 16 amino acids long. Germline lookup yields CDR1 SGDLS and CDR2 YYNGEE. The CDR3 sequence: CASSLSIGGAVNEQFF. In nucleotides, the CDR3 is TGTGCCAGCAGCCTATCGATTGGGGGGGCCGTCAATGAGCAGTTCTTC.

V gene TRBV18 combines with J gene TRBJ1-2; 9 bases are a match to TRBD1. V lost 6 bases and J lost 1; bases outside the gene matches: 12. Germline V gene lookup returns CDR1 KGHSH and CDR2 LQKENI. The CDR3 length is 17 residues. DNA for the CDR3: TGTGCCAGCTCGCACACCAAGGGACAGGGCCTTAACTATGGCTACACCTTC. Its translation is CASSHTKGQGLNYGYTF.

This sequence joins TRBV6-5 and TRBJ1-3; TRBD1 agrees at 7 bases. CDR1 MNHEY and CDR2 SVGAGI come from the germline V gene. The V gene end was trimmed by 7 bases and the J gene end by 0 bases; junction bases not matched to a gene: 6. The CDR3 contains 15 residues. CDR3 sequence: CASTQTGLSGNTIYF. Written as DNA, the CDR3 is TGTGCCAGCACTCAGACAGGGCTCTCTGGAAACACCATATATTTT.

The rearrangement joins TRBV6-5 to TRBJ2-1; 8 nucleotides align to TRBD1. Germline V gene data show CDR1 as MNHEY and CDR2 as SVGAGI. CDR3 length: 14 amino acids. V lost 4 bases, J lost 6 bases, and 5 bases stayed unmatched. The CDR3 bases are TGTGCCAGCAGTTCAGGACAGGGAAGCAATGAGCAGTTCTTC. Translated: CASSSGQGSNEQFF.

The V call is TRBV5-1, the J call TRBJ1-3, with D hard to call. Germline CDR1 and CDR2: SGHRS and YFSETQ. CDR3 size: 15 residues. The V and J ends lost 1 base and 0 bases respectively, with 8 bases between them. Written as DNA, the CDR3 is TGCGCCAGCAGCTTGACAGCTCTCTCTGGAAACACCATATATTTT. Its translation: CASSLTALSGNTIYF.

J is TRBJ2-2 and V is TRBV28, with a tentative D call TRBD1 (6 bases). CDR1 and CDR2 from the germline V gene are MDHEN and SYDVKM. This CDR3 region has 14 residues. The V and J ends lost 6 bases and 5 bases respectively, with 13 bases between them. DNA for the CDR3: TGTGCCAGCAGGGTGGGGCAGGGGACCGGGGAGCTGTTTTTT. Protein: CASRVGQGTGELFF.

The chain is built from TRBV6-5 and TRBJ1-2; weak D call: TRBD1 (5 bases). CDR3 size: 14 residues. Germline V CDR1 and CDR2: MNHEY, SVGAGI. V was clipped by 0 bases and J by 5 bases, with 10 bases between them. CDR3 sequence (DNA): TGTGCCAGCAGTTACTCGATCTCAGGGTATGGCTACACCTTC. It codes for CASSYSISGYGYTF.

This chain joins TRBV11-2 and TRBJ1-6, with D possibly matching TRBD1 (5 bases). V lost 5 bases and J lost 7, with 21 bases in between. CDR3 length: 17 amino acids. CDR1 SGHAT and CDR2 FQNNGV come from the germline V gene. CDR3 sequence reads: CASSLGPGGPMNSPLHF. The CDR3, as DNA: TGTGCCAGCAGCCTAGGCCCGGGGGGACCCATGAATTCACCCCTCCACTTT.

V is TRBV11-2 and J is TRBJ2-3; 8 positions match TRBD1. Germline values: CDR1 SGHAT, CDR2 FQNNGV. V was pared by 1 base and J by 4 bases, with 4 bases of the junction left unmatched. The CDR3 is 15 amino acids. The CDR3 DNA follows: TGTGCCAGCAGCTTAGGAACAGGGGGAGCAGATACGCAGTATTTT. Translating it yields CASSLGTGGADTQYF.

This chain joins TRBV12-3 or TRBV12-4 and TRBJ1-2; D is perhaps TRBD1 (6 bases). The V and J ends lost 6 bases and 8 bases respectively, with 13 bases between them. The CDR3 length is 12 residues. The CDR3 coding sequence is TGTGCCAGCAGCCGGGACACCGAAGGCTACACCTTC. Translation gives CASSRDTEGYTF.

This chain connects TRBV23-1 to TRBJ2-6, with 9 nucleotides matching TRBD1. TRBV23-1 is sorted into the ORF group, with uncertain function. There are 17 residues in the CDR3. J gave up 0 bases and V 3 bases, and 3 bases lay outside the gene matches. This CDR3 is CASSQGQGGSGANVLTF. The DNA of the CDR3 is TGCGCCAGCAGTCAGGGACAGGGAGGCTCTGGGGCCAACGTCCTGACTTTC.

The chain links TRBV7-5 to TRBJ2-7; the listed D gene, TRBD1, was not tested against the DNA. TRBV7-5 is a pseudogene. This CDR3 is 13 amino acids long. The CDR3 DNA follows: TGTGCCAGAAGCCCGACAGGGATGGGCGAGCAGTACTTC. Amino acids: CARSPTGMGEQYF.

The V and J genes are TRBV29-1 and TRBJ1-5; no clear D gene. Germline loops: CDR1 SQVTM, CDR2 ANQGSEA. This CDR3 has 13 residues. V was pared by 5 bases and J by 7 bases, with 15 bases between. As DNA, the CDR3 is TGCAGCGTTTCAACCGGGAGAGGCCAGCCCCAGCATTTT. As protein: CSVSTGRGQPQHF. The whole variable domain, filled in from reference TRBV29-1 and TRBJ1-5, reads SAVISQKPSRDICQRGTSLTIQCQVDSQVTMMFWYRQQPGQSLTLIATANQGSEATYESGFVIDKFPISRPNLTFSTLTVSNMSPEDSSIYLCSVSTGRGQPQHFGDGTRLSIL.

This clone was seen only once. This chain joins TRBV19 and TRBJ1-6, with D uncertain. The V end lost 6 bases, the J end lost 0 bases, and 9 bases lay between the germline ends. The V gene's germline CDR1 is LNHDA and CDR2 SQIVND (reference sequence). The CDR3 is 15 residues long. In nucleotides, the CDR3 is TGTGCCAGTAGGGAGAAGAGCTCCTATAATTCACCCCTCCACTTT. Translated, it gives CASREKSSYNSPLHF. Full variable domain (outside the CDR3, taken from reference TRBV19 and TRBJ1-6): DGGITQSPKYLFRKEGQNVTLSCEQNLNHDAMYWYRQDPGQGLRLIYYSQIVNDFQKGDIAEGYSVSREKKESFPLTVTSAQKNPTAFYLCASREKSSYNSPLHFGNGTRLTVT.

The rearrangement joins TRBV29-1 to TRBJ2-2; tentative D call: TRBD1 (6 bases). The CDR3 extends over 15 amino acids. Germline V gene data show CDR1 as SQVTM and CDR2 as ANQGSEA. Trimming removed 7 bases at V and 4 bases at J, with 19 bases between. The CDR3 DNA follows: TGCAGCGCCGCCGACAGGTACGATGGCACCGGGGAGCTGTTTTTT. As protein: CSAADRYDGTGELFF.

The chain has TRBV28 and TRBJ1-1, with 9 bases matching TRBD1. The V and J ends lost 4 bases and 4 bases, in that order; junction bases with no gene match: 7. Per the germline V gene, CDR1 is MDHEN and CDR2 is SYDVKM. This CDR3 region has 15 residues. CDR3 nucleotides: TGTGCCAGCAGTTCCCTGACAGGGGGTATCACTGAAGCTTTCTTT. Its protein is CASSSLTGGITEAFF.

The chain links TRBV4-2 to TRBJ2-3; 11 bases fit TRBD1. CDR1 and CDR2 (germline): LGHNA, YNFKEQ. V lost 4 bases to trimming and J lost 5 bases; unmatched junction nucleotides: 11. The CDR3 loop spans 17 amino acids. This CDR3 is CASSPRVRTGGLDTQYF. The CDR3 DNA reads as TGTGCCAGCAGCCCCCGTGTCAGGACAGGGGGCTTAGATACGCAGTATTTT.

The chain employs TRBV27 and TRBJ1-3; D call uncertain. Germline values: CDR1 MNHEY, CDR2 SMNVEV (reference sequence). Trimming left V 5 bases short and J 0 bases short, with 17 bases between. This CDR3 has 17 residues. This chain's CDR3 is CASSLTGYRASGNTIYF. The CDR3 DNA reads TGTGCCAGCAGTCTGACTGGGTACCGAGCCTCTGGAAACACCATATATTTT.

The chain is built from TRBV13 and TRBJ1-4, with D perhaps TRBD1 (5 bases). Germline CDR1 is PRHDT and CDR2 is FYEKMQ (reference sequence). The V and J ends lost 3 bases and 7 bases respectively, with 12 bases between them. The CDR3 has 14 amino acids. The CDR3 spells CASSLKGRGEKLFF. Written as DNA, the CDR3 is TGTGCCAGCAGCTTGAAAGGGAGGGGTGAAAAACTGTTTTTT. Based on the CDR3 plus reference TRBV13 and TRBJ1-4, the full variable domain is AAGVIQSPRHLIKEKRETATLKCYPIPRHDTVYWYQQGPGQDPQFLISFYEKMQSDKGSIPDRFSAQQFSDYHSELNMSSLELGDSALYFCASSLKGRGEKLFFGSGTQLSVL.

The gene calls are TRBV28 and TRBJ1-5, with a weak D call TRBD1 (6 bases). Germline loops: CDR1 MDHEN, CDR2 SYDVKM. The CDR3 length is 17 residues. V was shortened by 6 bases and J by 1 base, with 19 bases between the two germline ends. CDR3 nucleotides: TGTGCCAGCAGCCAAAGGGTCGCAGGGGTGAGCAATCAGCCCCAGCATTTT. This translates into CASSQRVAGVSNQPQHF.